This T cell receptor beta chain emerged from a study of T cells after yellow fever vaccination. The study's findings and limits: A large majority of primary-vaccination clones showed up again after the booster (96% CD4, about 90% CD8). Abundant clonotypes from the bulk population could contaminate FACS-sorted repertoires.

By 5'RACE template switching, TCR cDNA was produced, with a universal primer site and UMIs added in the process. MiXCR, run by TCRdb on the 5' RACE reads, gives a single entry per CDR3 protein. The data contain 620,000 or so distinct CDR3 sequences, around 17% of them singletons. This clonotype was detected many times. Antigen specificity is unknown. This TCR came from a man aged 18 to 30 who received the YFV17D yellow fever vaccine. The source material was PBMCs, sampled about 5 days after the first yellow fever vaccination.

DNA of the CDR3: TGCGCCAGCAGCCAAGCATACCCGTTGGACAGGGCGAACACTGAAGCTTTCTTT. Translating it yields CASSQAYPLDRANTEAFF. This chain uses TRBV4-3 with TRBJ1-1, with TRBD1 identical over 8 bases. The J segment lost 1 base and the V segment lost 1 base, leaving 11 bases of the junction unmatched. The CDR3 loop spans 18 amino acids. Germline V gene lookup returns CDR1 LGHNA and CDR2 YSLEER.